This note documents a single T cell receptor (beta chain) sequence. Its antigen remains unidentified. The sample originates from a study of prognosis after radiotherapy for stage I lung cancer. For the study at large: Therapy that ran concurrently with stereotactic body radiotherapy was given to no patient.

The TCR beta CDR3 region was amplified from genomic DNA, with two rounds of multiplex PCR being used for the amplification. Round one of PCR was performed, and it used primers specific to each TRBV and TRBJ gene. Using its own MiXCR run on the multiplex PCR reads, TCRdb lists one record per CDR3 protein. The data contain fewer than 30,000 distinct CDR3 sequences, 40% to 55% of them singletons. The study's findings and limits: Medians of roughly 10,000 versus 7,000 showed unique TCR clone counts falling after stereotactic body radiation therapy.

The source of this sequence is a donor at least 50 years old with non-small cell lung cancer. Here the sequenced sample was PBMCs, taken before or after stereotactic body radiation therapy (not recorded which).

Here the CDR3 reads CASRVPNPSTDTQYF. The CDR3, as DNA: TGTGCCAGCAGGGTCCCCAATCCCTCCACAGATACGCAGTATTTT. The V and J genes are TRBV6-4 and TRBJ2-3; D remains ambiguous. Between the trimmed V and J ends, which lost 6 bases and 2 bases, there was a span of 15 bases. CDR3 size: 15 residues. From germline, CDR1 is MRHNA and CDR2 SNTAGT.